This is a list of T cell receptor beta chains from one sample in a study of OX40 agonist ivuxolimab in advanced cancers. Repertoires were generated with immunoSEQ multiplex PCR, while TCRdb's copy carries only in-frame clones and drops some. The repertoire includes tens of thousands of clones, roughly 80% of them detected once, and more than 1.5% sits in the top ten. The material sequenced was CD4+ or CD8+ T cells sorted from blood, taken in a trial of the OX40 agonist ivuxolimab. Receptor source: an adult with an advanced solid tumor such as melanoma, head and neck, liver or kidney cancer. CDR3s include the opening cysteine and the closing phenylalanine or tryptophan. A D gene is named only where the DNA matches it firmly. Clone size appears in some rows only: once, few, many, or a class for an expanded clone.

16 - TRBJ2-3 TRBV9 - TGTGCCAGCAGCGTGGGGGGCTGGGATGGGCCAGATACGCAGTATTTT CASSVGGWDGPDTQYF
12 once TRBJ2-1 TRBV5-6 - TGTGCCAGCAGCTTGTGGGGGGGCGTGCAGTTCTTC CASSLWGGVQFF
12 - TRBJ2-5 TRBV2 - TGTGCCAGCATTTGGACCAGAGAGACCCAGTACTTC CASIWTRETQYF
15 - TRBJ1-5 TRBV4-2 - TGTGCCAGCAGCCTGGAATACAGGGAGAATCAGCCCCAGCATTTT CASSLEYRENQPQHF
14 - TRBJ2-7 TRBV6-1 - TGTGCCACCCTCCACCAGGGACGGGGCTACGAGCAGTACTTC CATLHQGRGYEQYF
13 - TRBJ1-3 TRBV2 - TGTGCCAGCAGGGGGACGGTAGGAAACACCATATATTTT CASRGTVGNTIYF
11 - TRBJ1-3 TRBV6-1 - TGTGCCAGCAGTGTTTATTTCACCATATATTTT CASSVYFTIYF
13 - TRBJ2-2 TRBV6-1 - TGTGCCAGCAGCGAAACGGGCACCGGGGAGCTGTTTTTT CASSETGTGELFF
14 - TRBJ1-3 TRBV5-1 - TGCGCCAGCAGCTTGACAGGGAATGGAAACACCATATATTTT CASSLTGNGNTIYF
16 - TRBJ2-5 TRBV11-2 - TGTGCCAGCAGCTCGGACCAACCCGGGACTGCCTGGACCCAGTACTTC CASSSDQPGTAWTQYF
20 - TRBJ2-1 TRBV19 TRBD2 TGTGCCAGTAACCGGGATACTAGCGGGAAAGGTCTTAAAAGTGGAAATGAGCAGTTCTTC CASNRDTSGKGLKSGNEQFF